The next 25 T cell receptor beta chains were all read from a single sample in a study of neurological immune-mediated disorders. TCRdb recomputed calls from the 5' RACE reads with MiXCR, one row per CDR3 protein. The sample records roughly 50,000 distinct CDR3 sequences, over 9.5% being singletons. The material sequenced was PBMCs. The receptor set was obtained from an older woman with HTLV-1-associated myelopathy (HAM/TSP).

In this sample, this clonotype turned up many times. This rearrangement joins TRBV29-1 to TRBJ1-3; D not certain. Trimming took 4 bases from V and 3 from J, leaving 4 bases between them. The CDR3 covers 11 residues. Germline-derived CDR1 and CDR2 are SQVTM and ANQGSEA. CDR3 nucleotide sequence: TGCAGCGTTGTTATTGGAAACACCATATATTTT. Its translation: CSVVIGNTIYF. Supplemented by reference TRBV29-1 and TRBJ1-3, the full variable domain reads SAVISQKPSRDICQRGTSLTIQCQVDSQVTMMFWYRQQPGQSLTLIATANQGSEATYESGFVIDKFPISRPNLTFSTLTVSNMSPEDSSIYLCSVVIGNTIYFGEGSWLTVV.

As for this clonotype: This sequence may be a read error, since a much larger clone differs from it by one base. The CDR3 nucleotides read TGCAGTGCTAGTCACCCGACAGGGAACATTGAAGCTTTCTTT. Translated, it gives CSASHPTGNIEAFF. The V and J genes are TRBV20-1 and TRBJ1-1, with 7 positions matching TRBD1. The germline V gene has CDR1 DFQATT and CDR2 SNEGSKA (reference sequence). This CDR3 has 14 amino acids.

Ten or more counts support this clonotype. This chain joins TRBV10-2 and TRBJ2-7; no clear D gene. The V gene's germline CDR1 is WSHSY and CDR2 SAAADI. This CDR3 has 16 residues. The V gene lost 2 bases and the J gene lost 2 bases, with 16 bases spanning the gap. CDR3 nucleotide sequence: TGCGCCAGCAGTGAGGCGGAACAGTTCCCTCCCTACGAGCAGTACTTC. This codes for CASSEAEQFPPYEQYF.

The V call is TRBV3-1, the J call TRBJ2-1; 8 nucleotides align to TRBD2. This CDR3 region has 16 residues. The germline CDR1 and CDR2 sequences are LGHDT and YNNKEL (reference sequence). With V trimmed by 1 base and J by 6 bases, 8 bases remained unmatched. Written as DNA, the CDR3 is TGTGCCAGCAGCCAAGCCTCGGGACTAGTCCTCAATGAGCAGTTCTTC. Translated: CASSQASGLVLNEQFF.

This clonotype was seen at least ten times. V and J are TRBV5-1 and TRBJ1-6, with TRBD1 identical over 9 bases. Per the germline V gene, CDR1 is SGHRS and CDR2 is YFSETQ. The CDR3 length is 15 residues. With 4 bases clipped from V and 7 bases from J, the junction kept 6 bases outside the gene matches. CDR3 nucleotide sequence: TGCGCCAGCAGCCAGGGACAGGGACACAATTCACCCCTCCACTTT. This sequence encodes CASSQGQGHNSPLHF.

Ten or more counts support this clonotype. V gene TRBV5-1 combines with J gene TRBJ2-3; TRBD2 might be the D (6 bases). V was clipped by 1 base and J by 5 bases, with 17 bases between them. CDR1 and CDR2 (germline): SGHRS, YFSETQ. CDR3 length: 16 amino acids. The DNA of the CDR3 is TGCGCCAGCAGCTTGTACGGCGGGATAGGCGTAGATACGCAGTATTTT. Protein: CASSLYGGIGVDTQYF.

This clonotype has ten or more counts. J is TRBJ2-5 and V is TRBV15; D call uncertain. The V gene's germline CDR1 is LNHNV and CDR2 YYDKDF (reference sequence). V lost 0 bases, J lost 0 bases, and 8 bases lay in between. The CDR3 covers 15 residues. CDR3 coding DNA: TGTGCCACCAGCAGAGATCTGGCAAACCAAGAGACCCAGTACTTC. Residues: CATSRDLANQETQYF.

This clonotype was picked up many times. J is TRBJ2-7 and V is TRBV7-6; 11 nucleotides line up with TRBD2. Germline V gene data show CDR1 as SGHVS and CDR2 as FNYEAQ. The CDR3 length is 15 residues. V trimming: 5 bases; J trimming: 0 bases; junction bases outside the gene matches: 3. CDR3 DNA sequence: TGTGCCAGCAGCCCAGGACTAGCGGGCTCCTACGAGCAGTACTTC. Translation: CASSPGLAGSYEQYF.

This clonotype came up many times. The chain uses TRBV28 and TRBJ2-7; 11 nucleotides line up with TRBD2. Looked up from germline, CDR1 is MDHEN and CDR2 is SYDVKM. V was clipped by 7 bases and J by 1 base; unmatched bases: 9. The CDR3 runs to 16 residues. Here the CDR3 DNA reads TGTGCCAGCACCAGATTAGCGGGGGGGGGTTCCTACGAGCAGTACTTC. Protein sequence: CASTRLAGGGSYEQYF.

The rearrangement joins TRBV4-1 to TRBJ2-1; 14 bases line up with TRBD2. The J segment lost 9 bases and the V segment lost 4 bases, leaving 5 bases of the junction unmatched. Germline CDR1 reads MGHRA; CDR2 reads YSYEKL. The length of the CDR3 is 15 residues. The CDR3 protein is CASSRQTSGRGEQFF. The CDR3 nucleotides are TGCGCCAGCAGCCGCCAGACTAGCGGGAGGGGTGAGCAGTTCTTC.

This clonotype was observed a handful of times. The chain combines TRBV5-1 with TRBJ2-7; a possible D gene is TRBD2 (5 bases). The ends were cut back, 1 base at V and 6 bases at J, with 17 bases in the middle. Germline V lookup: CDR1 SGHRS, CDR2 YFSETQ. This CDR3 contains 15 residues. The CDR3 reads CASSLTPAGSAEQYF. The CDR3 region has the DNA TGCGCCAGCAGCTTGACCCCTGCTGGGAGCGCCGAGCAGTACTTC.

This sequence joins TRBV6-2 or TRBV6-3 and TRBJ2-7; possible D gene TRBD2, 5 bases. Per the germline V gene, CDR1 is MNHEY and CDR2 is SVGEGT. Trimming removed 7 bases from V and 1 base from J, with 14 bases in between. The CDR3 is made up of 14 amino acids. As DNA, the CDR3 is TGTGCCAGCACGAGGACTGAATTATCCTACGAGCAGTACTTC. Translating gives CASTRTELSYEQYF.

Many counts were recorded for this clonotype. This chain connects TRBV20-1 to TRBJ1-1; a weak D match, TRBD1 (5 bases). The CDR3 covers 14 residues. Germline CDR1 DFQATT, CDR2 SNEGSKA (reference sequence). The V gene lost 1 base and the J gene lost 1 base, with 10 bases spanning the gap. CDR3 bases: TGCAGTGCTAGAGCCGGGGGTTCGAACACTGAAGCTTTCTTT. Protein: CSARAGGSNTEAFF.

Ten or more counts support this clonotype. V usage is TRBV7-9 and J usage is TRBJ1-2; 8 positions match TRBD1. The CDR3 sequence is 14 residues long. Germline CDR1 reads SEHNR; CDR2 reads FQNEAQ (reference sequence). The V segment lost 3 bases and the J segment 7 bases; nucleotides outside the gene matches: 7. CDR3 amino acids: CASSFQGATVGYTF. The CDR3 DNA reads as TGTGCCAGCAGCTTCCAGGGGGCGACCGTTGGCTACACCTTC.

Many counts were recorded for this clonotype. The chain uses TRBV20-1 and TRBJ2-5; 7 positions agree with TRBD2. Trimming took 4 bases from V and 5 from J; bases not matched to a gene: 10. CDR1 and CDR2 (germline): DFQATT, SNEGSKA (reference sequence). There are 14 residues in the CDR3. DNA for the CDR3: TGCAGTGCTACTGTGGGAGGGTCGGGGGAGACCCAGTACTTC. Translation: CSATVGGSGETQYF.

This clonotype was seen ten or more times. The rearrangement joins TRBV2 to TRBJ2-5, with unresolved D. CDR3 length equals 15 residues. Germline lookup yields CDR1 SNHLY and CDR2 FYNNEI. The ends were cut back, 3 bases at V and 5 bases at J, with 16 bases in the middle. CDR3 DNA: TGTGCCAGCAGTGAGGGTGCCCCCCCGCGGGAGACCCAGTACTTC. This encodes CASSEGAPPRETQYF.

As for this clonotype: One end of the junction fails to match germline, which may point to a read error. The DNA of the CDR3 is TGTGCCAACAGCTTGGAGGGACAGGGGTACGAGCGGTACTTC. As protein: CANSLEGQGYERYF. This chain uses TRBV5-5 with TRBJ2-7; 10 positions match TRBD1. Germline lookup yields CDR1 SGHKS and CDR2 YYEKEE (reference sequence). CDR3 length: 14 residues.

This clonotype appeared many times. The chain uses TRBV20-1 and TRBJ2-5, with D possibly matching TRBD2 (5 bases). This CDR3 has 12 amino acids. The V and J ends lost 3 bases and 5 bases respectively, with 10 bases between them. Germline-derived CDR1 and CDR2 are DFQATT and SNEGSKA (reference sequence). CDR3 sequence: CSARIGVETQYF. For the CDR3, the DNA is TGCAGTGCTAGGATCGGGGTTGAGACCCAGTACTTC.

V is TRBV12-3 or TRBV12-4 and J is TRBJ2-7, with D possibly called TRBD1 or TRBD2 (5 bases each). Trimming took off 6 bases at V and 6 bases at J, with 21 bases between the two ends. This CDR3 contains 15 residues. CDR3 loop: CASSGDEGHGSEQYF. DNA of the CDR3: TGTGCCAGCAGCGGGGACGAGGGCCATGGGTCCGAGCAGTACTTC.

This rearrangement joins TRBV11-2 to TRBJ2-5; 8 bases align to TRBD2. The CDR3 consists of 18 residues. Losses at the gene ends were 3 bases for V and 4 bases for J; bases not matched to a gene: 16. Germline V gene data show CDR1 as SGHAT and CDR2 as FQNNGV. As DNA, the CDR3 is TGTGCCAGCAGCTTTGATATCCGTCGGGGGGGGATAGGAGAGACCCAGTACTTC. It translates to CASSFDIRRGGIGETQYF.

The chain uses TRBV29-1 and TRBJ2-3; possible D gene TRBD2, 7 bases. Germline V CDR1 and CDR2: SQVTM, ANQGSEA. Trimming took 7 bases from V and 15 from J, leaving 26 bases between them. CDR3 length: 13 residues. The DNA for the CDR3 is TGCAGCGCCTCCCTCCGGGGGGCTCAAGGTGTATATTTT. It specifies CSASLRGAQGVYF.

Comments on this clonotype: A much larger clone sits a single nucleotide away, making a read error possible. This rearrangement joins TRBV12-5 to TRBJ2-5; no definite D call. The CDR3 consists of 16 residues. Trimming shortened V by 2 bases and J by 1 base, and 14 bases separated the two germline ends. CDR1 LGHNT and CDR2 FRNRAP come from the germline V gene. The CDR3 loop reads CASGLFGHRAQETQYF. In DNA, the CDR3 is TGTGCTAGTGGTTTGTTCGGGCACCGGGCCCAAGAGACCCAGTACTTC.

This clonotype has ten or more counts. The chain is built from TRBV6-5 and TRBJ2-7; 7 nucleotides match TRBD1. With 5 bases clipped from V and 6 bases from J, the junction kept 7 bases outside the gene matches. CDR3 size: 13 residues. The germline CDR1 and CDR2 sequences are MNHEY and SVGAGI. The chain's CDR3 is CASSRDSLREQYF. CDR3 bases: TGTGCCAGCAGTCGGGACAGCCTCCGCGAGCAGTACTTC.

This clonotype was counted at least ten times. The V call is TRBV7-2, the J call TRBJ2-2; D unresolved. V shed 4 bases and J shed 4 bases, with 22 bases lying between them. Germline lookup yields CDR1 SGHTA and CDR2 FQGNSA. The CDR3 sequence is 18 residues long. Here the CDR3 reads CASSSPPGQLPFTGELFF. The CDR3 nucleotides read TGTGCCAGCAGCTCCCCTCCAGGTCAGCTTCCTTTCACCGGGGAGCTGTTTTTT.

This clonotype was recorded many times. This chain uses TRBV2 with TRBJ2-7; D is unclear. The CDR3 extends over 11 amino acids. V lost 7 bases and J lost 9, with 13 bases in between. In germline, CDR1 is SNHLY, CDR2 FYNNEI. The CDR3 reads CASNLGNLQYF. Written as DNA, the CDR3 is TGTGCCAGCAACCTAGGGAACCTGCAGTACTTC.